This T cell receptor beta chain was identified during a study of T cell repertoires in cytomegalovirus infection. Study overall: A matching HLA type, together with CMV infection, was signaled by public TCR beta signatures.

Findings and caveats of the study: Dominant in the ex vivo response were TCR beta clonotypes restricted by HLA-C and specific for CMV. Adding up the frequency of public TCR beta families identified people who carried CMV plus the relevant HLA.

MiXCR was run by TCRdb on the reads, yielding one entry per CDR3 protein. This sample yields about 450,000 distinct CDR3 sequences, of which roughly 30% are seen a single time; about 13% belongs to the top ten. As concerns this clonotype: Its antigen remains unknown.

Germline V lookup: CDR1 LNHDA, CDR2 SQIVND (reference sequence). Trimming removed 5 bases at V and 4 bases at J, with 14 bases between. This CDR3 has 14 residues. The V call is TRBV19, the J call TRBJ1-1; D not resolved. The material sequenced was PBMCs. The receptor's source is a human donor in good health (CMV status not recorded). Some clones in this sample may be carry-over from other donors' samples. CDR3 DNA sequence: TGTGCCAGTAGTGACGGGCGTGGGAGCACTGAAGCTTTCTTT. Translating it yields CASSDGRGSTEAFF.